Given below is one TCR beta chain in context. Authors' analysis steps: Estimation of nucleated cell counts relied on the amplification of reference gene primers. TCRdb's table, derived via immunoSEQ multiplex PCR, lists solely in-frame clones and lacks some. That table is the source of V, J and clone size, and D and trimming were worked out from the DNA. Among fewer than 250,000 clones, about 87% were seen once, and the ten largest hold under 4.5%. The CDR3 is 16 amino acids. Germline V lookup: CDR1 KGHDR, CDR2 SFDVKD. Between the trimmed V and J ends, which lost 3 bases and 5 bases, there was a span of 18 bases. All enrollees were roughly 18 to 89 years old and from fewer than 30 US areas. A case of COVID-19 had been met by exposed participants within 2 weeks before study entry. These data originate in a study of blood T cell repertoires in COVID-19.

Sequencing was carried out using PBMCs or T cells enriched from blood (not recorded which). This sequence was found in a woman in her thirties who had been exposed to COVID-19. The chain combines TRBV24-1 with TRBJ2-5; D perhaps matches TRBD2 (5 bases). CDR3 residues: CATSDQTVLASETQYF. The CDR3 nucleotides read TGTGCCACCAGTGATCAAACAGTATTAGCGTCGGAGACCCAGTACTTC.